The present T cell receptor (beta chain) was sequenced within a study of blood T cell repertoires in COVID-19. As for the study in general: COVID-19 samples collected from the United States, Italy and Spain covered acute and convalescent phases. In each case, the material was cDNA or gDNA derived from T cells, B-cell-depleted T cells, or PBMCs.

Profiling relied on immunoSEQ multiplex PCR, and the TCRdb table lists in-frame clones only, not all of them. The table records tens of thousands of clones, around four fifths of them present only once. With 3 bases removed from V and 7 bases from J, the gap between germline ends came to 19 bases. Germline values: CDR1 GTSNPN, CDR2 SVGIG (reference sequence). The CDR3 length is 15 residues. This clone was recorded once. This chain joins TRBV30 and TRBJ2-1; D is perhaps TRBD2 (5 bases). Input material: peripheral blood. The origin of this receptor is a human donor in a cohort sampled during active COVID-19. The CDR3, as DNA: TGTGCCTGGAGCCCTCGGGGTAGAGGCGGGAATGAGCAGTTCTTC. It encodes CAWSPRGRGGNEQFF.